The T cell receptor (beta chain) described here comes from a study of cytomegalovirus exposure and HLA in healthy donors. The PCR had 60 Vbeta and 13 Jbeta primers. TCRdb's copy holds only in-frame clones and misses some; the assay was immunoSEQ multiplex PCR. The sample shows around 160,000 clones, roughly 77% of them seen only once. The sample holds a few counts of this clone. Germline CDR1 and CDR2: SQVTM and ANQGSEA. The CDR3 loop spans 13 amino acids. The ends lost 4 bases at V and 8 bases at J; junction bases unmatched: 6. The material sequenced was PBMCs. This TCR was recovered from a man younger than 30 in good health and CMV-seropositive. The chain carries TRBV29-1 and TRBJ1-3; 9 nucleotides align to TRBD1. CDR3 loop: CSVVLDRGDTIYF. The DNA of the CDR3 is TGCAGCGTTGTTTTGGACAGGGGTGACACCATATATTTT.